This T cell receptor (beta chain) was recovered during a study of blood T cell repertoires in COVID-19. This clone was counted once. Profiled with immunoSEQ multiplex PCR; TCRdb holds only in-frame clones, not every one. The sample lists over 150,000 clones, approximately 86% occurring once. This CDR3 is built from 14 residues. The germline gives CDR1 SGHDN, CDR2 FVKESK. The ends lost 2 bases at V and 10 bases at J; junction bases unmatched: 6. Specimen: peripheral blood. The receptor was derived from a woman in her sixties who had recovered from COVID-19. The chain combines TRBV14 with TRBJ2-1, with TRBD1 identical over 9 bases. The CDR3 is CASSQPGQGIEQFF. As DNA, the CDR3 is TGTGCCAGCAGCCAACCGGGACAGGGTATAGAGCAGTTCTTC.